This record concerns one T cell receptor beta chain sequence. Its cognate antigen has yet to be identified. Per-nucleotide qualities are absent, and no much larger clonotype sits a single base away. This sample's time point label indicates: baseline before first vaccination. Vaccinee samples were obtained from the UK trials COV001 and COV002, which included a single-blind randomized controlled phase 2/3 trial of AZD1222 (ChAdOx1 nCoV-19) in healthy adults. For TCRbeta chain sequencing, PBMC samples were collected from trial participants at day 0 and at day 28 after the second dose. This sample is drawn from a study of T cell responses to AZD1222 COVID-19 vaccine (TCRdb year 2021). Turning to the overall study: AZD1222 recipients with second doses at about 4 weeks or about 12 weeks were pooled, because spike-specific TCR depth and breadth did not differ between schedules. A total of over 230 trial participants underwent TCR sequencing, of whom 207 received two doses of AZD1222 and about 25 received two doses of the MenACWY control vaccine. Trial participants were enrolled into age subgroups of 18-55, 56-69 and 70-plus years, which contained around 150, 29 and 61 TCR-sequenced participants, respectively. Summary of the overall study and its limitations: Conclusions about previously exposed vaccinees were limited because only six or seven AZD1222 recipients were SARS-CoV-2 seropositive at baseline. Because no day 14 peak-response samples were available, the repertoires could be characterized only after the peak T cell response. Most participants were white British and females outnumbered males, and the authors suggested that clonal diversity may have been underestimated. The vaccine-associated CD4 TCRs covered the entire spike protein, and the dominant responses fell in regions 160-218 and 743-854. Reportedly, close to half of the unique spike-specific TCRs recognized epitopes lying outside the regions that are mutated in the B.1.351 and B.1.1.7 variants. In the small 56-69-year group, the increase in depth fell short of significance, most likely because of low power. Spike-specific TCR breadth and depth rose significantly after two AZD1222 doses compared with day 0 and with MenACWY recipients.

The CDR3 regions of human TCRbeta chains were analyzed by immunosequencing. On the authors' methods: TCRs in the repertoires were matched against a reference library of SARS-CoV-2-specific TCRs that had been generated with the MIRA antigen-specificity platform. Breadth was defined as the fraction of unique TCRs that were SARS-CoV-2-associated, and depth was defined as the fraction of total T cells that were SARS-CoV-2-associated. Using the MIRA data, each spike-specific TCR was assigned both to the spike region to which the TCR was reactive and to a CD4 or CD8 class. Log10-transformed breadth and depth values were compared by one-way ANOVA with Sidak's multiple comparisons tests. Here the immuneACCESS table is served through TCRdb, limited to in-frame sequences with V and J called. Missing clones are a known gap in these copies; in checked studies unresolved V genes cover under half, and the rest lacks a known reason. The V and J calls and the clone size are those of that table, but D and trimming were determined from the DNA. The sample table contains 100,000 to 150,000 clones; only one count was recorded for 85% to 90% of them. The leading ten clones occupy 20% to 25% of the sample.

The germline V gene gives CDR1 as KGHDR and CDR2 as SFDVKD. The CDR3 goes from the cysteine to the phenylalanine over 11 residues. Only the CDR3 portion is preserved as DNA: 33 bases, with reading frame beginning at the first base. V loses 3 bases of germline sequence and J loses 8 bases, and the interval between the two ends is 4 bases. The sequencing used peripheral blood, collected on day 0 of AZD1222 vaccination. This chain is built from TRBV24-1 and TRBJ2-4, with the D gene not clear enough to name. The sequence derives from an adult in good health. The DNA sequence is given as TGTGCCACCAGTGATGGGGACATTCAGTACTTC. Translated, this is CATSDGDIQYF.